The 19 T cell receptor beta chains below all came from one sample that was sequenced in a study of OX40 agonist ivuxolimab in advanced cancers. Produced via immunoSEQ multiplex PCR; TCRdb's table is partial and in-frame only. Of roughly 120,000 clones listed, over 85% are singletons. The material was CD4+ or CD8+ T cells sorted from blood, obtained in a trial of the OX40 agonist ivuxolimab. These receptors were collected from an adult with an advanced solid tumor such as melanoma, head and neck, liver or kidney cancer.

The chain couples TRBV4-1 to TRBJ1-2; D possibly corresponds to TRBD1 (6 bases). The CDR3 sequence is 17 residues long. V dropped 2 bases and J dropped 4 bases, with 20 bases sitting between them. CDR1 MGHRA and CDR2 YSYEKL come from the germline V gene. For the CDR3, the DNA is TGCGCCAGCAGCCAAAGTTATTTTAGGGGGGGGAGCTATGGCTACACCTTC. Encoded protein: CASSQSYFRGGSYGYTF.

The V gene is TRBV25-1, the J gene TRBJ2-7, with D unclear. Trimming pared 8 bases from V and 4 bases from J, leaving 18 bases between. CDR3 length: 14 amino acids. CDR1 MGHDK and CDR2 SYGVNS come from the germline V gene. The CDR3 region is CASPFGRDQYEQYF. The CDR3 DNA reads TGTGCCAGCCCCTTTGGACGCGATCAGTACGAGCAGTACTTC.

The genes are TRBV25-1 and TRBJ2-2, with a tentative D call TRBD1 (5 bases). Deletions cut 6 bases from V and 4 bases from J, with 18 bases between. The length of the CDR3 is 16 residues. Germline V lookup: CDR1 MGHDK, CDR2 SYGVNS. The CDR3, as DNA: TGTGCCAGCAGCCCGCCTGGAAGGGGTCGCACCGGGGAGCTGTTTTTT. It yields the protein CASSPPGRGRTGELFF.

V gene TRBV6-1 combines with J gene TRBJ1-4; D is unclear. Germline CDR1 and CDR2: MNHNS and SASEGT. V was pared by 6 bases and J by 5 bases, with 16 bases between. CDR3 size: 15 residues. In DNA, the CDR3 is TGTGCCAGCAGCCCCACCTTCTCAGGAAATGAAAAACTGTTTTTT. Its protein product is CASSPTFSGNEKLFF.

V and J are TRBV5-4 and TRBJ1-6; possibly TRBD1 for D (6 bases). The CDR3 is made up of 13 amino acids. V was pared by 0 bases and J by 13 bases, with 11 bases between. Germline values: CDR1 SGHNT, CDR2 YYREEE (reference sequence). CDR3 sequence (DNA): TGTGCCAGCAGCTTGGACAGGGAAAGTCCCCTCCACTTT. Translation gives CASSLDRESPLHF.

The chain couples TRBV7-9 to TRBJ1-5; TRBD1 is a possible D gene (5 bases). V shed 8 bases and J shed 0 bases, with 11 bases lying between them. CDR1 SEHNR and CDR2 FQNEAQ come from the germline V gene (reference sequence). This CDR3 has 14 residues. CDR3 in amino acids: CASAPGHSNQPQHF. In DNA, the CDR3 is TGTGCCAGCGCACCGGGGCATAGCAATCAGCCCCAGCATTTT.

The chain combines TRBV5-6 with TRBJ1-1, with 7 bases matching TRBD1. CDR3 length: 15 residues. Germline loops: CDR1 SGHDT, CDR2 YYEEEE. The V and J ends lost 4 bases and 3 bases, in that order; junction bases with no gene match: 9. CDR3 sequence reads: CASSPIPTGDTEAFF. CDR3 coding DNA: TGTGCCAGCAGCCCAATCCCCACAGGGGACACTGAAGCTTTCTTT.

Concerning this clone: The junction and the germline gene differ at one end; a read error may be behind it. V and J are TRBV11-3 and TRBJ2-2; no reliable D call. The germline V gene has CDR1 SGHNT and CDR2 YENEEA. This CDR3 has 14 residues. CDR3 in amino acids: CASTLHWNTGELFF. The DNA for the CDR3 is TGTGCCAGCACCTTACACTGGAACACCGGGGAGCTGTTTTTT.

V usage is TRBV7-8 and J usage is TRBJ1-2; no definite D call. The V gene lost 5 bases and the J gene lost 3 bases, with 13 bases spanning the gap. Looked up from germline, CDR1 is SGHVS and CDR2 is FQNEAQ. CDR3 size: 14 residues. CDR3 region: CASSQLGSDYGYTF. DNA of the CDR3: TGTGCCAGCAGCCAGTTGGGCAGTGACTATGGCTACACCTTC.

This chain joins TRBV19 and TRBJ1-2; D ambiguous. The CDR3 is 16 amino acids. The germline V gene encodes CDR1 LNHDA and CDR2 SQIVND (reference sequence). Trimming shortened V by 4 bases and J by 2 bases, and 17 bases separated the two germline ends. The DNA of the CDR3 is TGTGCCAGTAGTAAAGGACTAGAAAGACCAAACTATGGCTACACCTTC. It encodes CASSKGLERPNYGYTF.

This clone was counted between two and nine times. V and J are TRBV30 and TRBJ1-1, with TRBD1 matching over 7 bases. V gave up 2 bases and J gave up 11 bases; unmatched junction bases: 8. CDR1 and CDR2 (germline): GTSNPN, SVGIG (reference sequence). The CDR3 has 12 amino acids. CDR3 sequence (DNA): TGTGCCTGGAGTCTGGACAGGTCGAAGGCTTTCTTT. Its protein is CAWSLDRSKAFF.

The V call is TRBV2, the J call TRBJ2-1; D is unresolved. Germline V CDR1 and CDR2: SNHLY, FYNNEI. V was trimmed by 8 bases and J by 6 bases, leaving 11 bases between them. The CDR3 contains 12 residues. The CDR3 region is CASSGGFNEQFF. The CDR3 DNA reads as TGTGCCAGCTCAGGCGGATTCAATGAGCAGTTCTTC.

The rearrangement links TRBV5-6 to TRBJ1-6, with D hard to call. V gave up 0 bases and J gave up 0 bases, with 7 bases separating them. The CDR3 contains 16 residues. Looked up from germline, CDR1 is SGHDT and CDR2 is YYEEEE. The CDR3 is CASSLERSSYNSPLHF. CDR3 nucleotide sequence: TGTGCCAGCAGCTTGGAAAGGAGCTCCTATAATTCACCCCTCCACTTT.

V and J are TRBV4-3 and TRBJ1-2, with 10 bases that match TRBD1. V was pared by 6 bases and J by 6 bases, with 16 bases of the junction left unmatched. The CDR3 has 17 amino acids. Germline-derived CDR1 and CDR2 are LGHNA and YSLEER. Here the CDR3 DNA reads TGCGCCAGCAGTCTTCAGGGACAGGGGAGTTTACTGGATGGCTACACCTTC. Amino acids: CASSLQGQGSLLDGYTF.

The chain combines TRBV7-2 with TRBJ2-7; D may be TRBD2 (6 bases). The length of the CDR3 is 15 residues. Germline CDR1 reads SGHTA; CDR2 reads FQGNSA. V lost 3 bases and J lost 4, with 16 bases in between. In DNA, the CDR3 is TGTGCCAGCAGCTTGAGTAAGGCGGGGACTTACGAGCAGTACTTC. It is translated as CASSLSKAGTYEQYF.

This clone was found once. The chain employs TRBV7-9 and TRBJ1-2; D is unclear. Germline assignment: CDR1 SEHNR and CDR2 FQNEAQ (reference sequence). The CDR3 totals 13 residues. V lost 5 bases and J lost 6, with 13 bases in between. The CDR3 is CASSRTAWDGYTF. The CDR3 nucleotides are TGTGCCAGCAGCAGGACGGCCTGGGATGGCTACACCTTC. The full variable domain, rest sourced from reference TRBV7-9 and TRBJ1-2, is DTGVSQNPRHKITKRGQNVTFRCDPISEHNRLYWYRQTLGQGPEFLTYFQNEAQLEKSRLLSDRFSAERPKGSFSTLEIQRTEQGDSAMYLCASSRTAWDGYTFGSGTRLTVV.

The genes are TRBV29-1 and TRBJ2-2, with 7 nucleotides matching TRBD1. The CDR3 contains 14 residues. Unmatched junction bases numbered 4, after V lost 6 bases and J lost 0 bases. Germline CDR1 is SQVTM and CDR2 is ANQGSEA. CDR3 in amino acids: CSVDRVTNTGELFF. The CDR3 DNA follows: TGCAGCGTCGACAGGGTAACGAACACCGGGGAGCTGTTTTTT.

The chain recombines TRBV4-2 with TRBJ1-1; 7 nucleotides line up with TRBD1. V lost 6 bases, J lost 5 bases, and 6 bases stayed unmatched. Germline CDR1 LGHNA, CDR2 YNFKEQ. CDR3 length equals 13 residues. The CDR3 region is CASSPRQGTEAFF. DNA of the CDR3: TGTGCCAGCAGTCCTCGACAGGGAACTGAAGCTTTCTTT.

V gene TRBV19 combines with J gene TRBJ1-5; 9 nucleotides agree with TRBD1. The J segment lost 7 bases and the V segment lost 7 bases, leaving 11 bases of the junction unmatched. CDR1 and CDR2 (germline): LNHDA, SQIVND (reference sequence). The CDR3 runs to 15 residues. The CDR3 loop reads CASTSQGALWQPQHF. Here the CDR3 DNA reads TGTGCCAGTACCTCACAGGGGGCTCTTTGGCAGCCCCAGCATTTT.